The sequence of this T cell receptor (beta chain) was determined in a study of blood T cells in healthy people across ages. The CDR3 length is 14 residues. Germline V lookup: CDR1 DFQATT, CDR2 SNEGSKA (reference sequence). V lost 5 bases to trimming and J lost 0 bases, with 11 bases between them. Combining a sample-barcoded 5' primer with a J-beta primer mix, a second PCR ran for about 6 to 11 cycles. A single record per CDR3 protein comes from TCRdb applying MiXCR to the 5' RACE reads. This sample carries hundreds of thousands of distinct CDR3 sequences, more than 25% of them seen once, and the ten largest clones take around 16%.

The chain links TRBV20-1 to TRBJ2-1; perhaps D is TRBD1 or TRBD2 (5 bases each). Sample: blood. The clonotype was recovered from a woman of 80 years or more in good health. The CDR3 region is CSAPEGFSYNEQFF. The CDR3 coding sequence is TGCAGTGCTCCCGAGGGGTTCTCCTACAATGAGCAGTTCTTC.